This T cell receptor (beta chain) was sequenced in a study of T-cell reconstitution after alpha-beta-depleted transplantation in children. This CDR3 is 11 amino acids long. The germline CDR1 and CDR2 sequences are DFQATT and SNEGSKA (reference sequence). Deletions cut 3 bases from V and 3 bases from J, with 6 bases between. The TCRbeta library was prepared with unique molecular identifiers. TCRdb reanalysed the PCR reads using MiXCR and keeps one entry per CDR3 protein. The table records 200,000 to 250,000 distinct CDR3 sequences, roughly a tenth of them present only once. Ten or more counts support this clonotype.

The sequence was collected from a human donor who donated a stem cell graft to a child with SCID. Sequences were derived from PBMCs from the stem cell graft donor, sampled from the stem cell graft. The V call is TRBV20-1, the J call TRBJ2-7; D is uncertain. The CDR3 is CSARSVYEQYF. The CDR3 DNA sequence: TGCAGTGCTAGGTCTGTCTACGAGCAGTACTTC.